This is a list of T cell receptor beta chains from one sample in a study of T cell repertoires in cytomegalovirus infection. These receptors have no known antigen. TCRdb passed the reads through MiXCR, listing each CDR3 protein once. The sample consists of some 500,000 distinct CDR3 sequences, 33% of them appearing once. The source material was cultured PBMCs, sampled from culture after CMV antigen stimulation. The receptors were gathered from a human donor in good health (CMV status not recorded). Some clones in this sample may be carry-over from other donors' samples. CDR3s include the opening cysteine and the closing phenylalanine or tryptophan. The D gene is left open where the match is weak. Size is stated for part of the rows, as once, few or many counts, or as a class when the clone is expanded.

TRBJ1-1,-,-,TRBV9,CASSARPLNTEAFF,TGTGCCAGCAGCGCCCGACCCCTGAACACTGAAGCTTTCTTT
TRBJ1-5,-,few,TRBV6-1,CASSLRTEDQPQHF,TGTGCCAGCAGTCTACGGACAGAGGATCAGCCCCAGCATTTT
TRBJ2-7,-,-,TRBV28,CASREGSSYEQYF,TGTGCCAGCAGAGAGGGGAGCTCCTACGAGCAGTACTTC
TRBJ2-5,TRBD2,-,TRBV29-1,CSVEGLAGFPETQYF,TGCAGCGTTGAGGGACTAGCGGGATTTCCAGAGACCCAGTACTTC
TRBJ2-3,TRBD2,-,TRBV5-4,CASSLAAGLPTDTQYF,TGTGCCAGCAGCTTGGCAGCGGGGCTCCCCACAGATACGCAGTATTTT
TRBJ1-2,-,few,TRBV28,CASRRSNYGYTF,TGTGCCAGCCGGAGATCTAACTATGGCTACACCTTC
TRBJ2-5,-,many,TRBV7-2,CASSFKNFRRRETQYF,TGTGCCAGCAGCTTCAAGAACTTCCGCCGAAGGGAGACCCAGTACTTC
TRBJ1-1,-,-,TRBV11-2,CASSLVTGLGNTEAFF,TGTGCCAGCAGCTTAGTTACTGGGCTCGGGAACACTGAAGCTTTCTTT
TRBJ2-5,TRBD1,few,TRBV4-1,CASSQEREWGQGETQYF,TGCGCCAGCAGCCAAGAGAGGGAGTGGGGACAGGGAGAGACCCAGTACTTC
TRBJ2-7,-,-,TRBV27,CASSLFTLGATYEQYF,TGTGCCAGCAGTTTATTTACGTTGGGCGCGACCTACGAGCAGTACTTC
TRBJ2-3,-,-,TRBV11-2,CASSLLSRRDTDTQYF,TGTGCCAGCAGCTTACTTAGCCGCCGAGATACAGATACGCAGTATTTT
TRBJ1-2,TRBD1,-,TRBV27,CASRLTGGGYGYTF,TGTGCCAGCAGGCTGACAGGGGGCGGCTATGGCTACACCTTC
TRBJ2-3,-,-,TRBV20-1,CSARWADTQYF,TGCAGTGCTAGGTGGGCAGATACGCAGTATTTT
TRBJ2-5,-,-,TRBV20-1,CSARGRRGRETQYF,TGCAGTGCTAGAGGAAGGCGGGGTCGGGAGACCCAGTACTTC
TRBJ2-1,-,-,TRBV10-3,CAISESRKGRSGDDEQFF,TGTGCCATCAGTGAGTCAAGGAAGGGGAGATCGGGCGACGATGAGCAGTTCTTC
TRBJ1-2,-,few,TRBV7-2,CASSKQNYGYTF,TGTGCCAGCAGCAAGCAGAACTATGGCTACACCTTC
TRBJ2-1,TRBD2,-,TRBV11-3,CASSLSGRGNEQFF,TGTGCCAGCAGCTTAAGCGGGAGGGGCAATGAGCAGTTCTTC
TRBJ1-2,-,few,TRBV6-2/TRBV6-3,CASSGGAKNGYTF,TGTGCCAGCAGCGGGGGGGCGAAGAATGGCTACACCTTC
TRBJ2-3,TRBD2,few,TRBV2,CASRALASSTDTQYF,TGTGCCAGCAGGGCACTAGCGTCTAGCACAGATACGCAGTATTTT
TRBJ2-7,TRBD1,many,TRBV7-2,CASSLVGQGAGEQYF,TGTGCCAGCAGCTTAGTAGGACAGGGGGCAGGGGAGCAGTACTTC
TRBJ1-1,-,few,TRBV15,CATSSTGNTEAFF,TGTGCCACCAGCAGCACGGGGAACACTGAAGCTTTCTTT
TRBJ2-1,TRBD2,few,TRBV30,CAGRTSASYNEQFF,TGTGCCGGCAGAACTAGCGCCTCCTACAATGAGCAGTTCTTC
TRBJ2-3,TRBD2,-,TRBV5-4,CASSISGGLAGDTQYF,TGTGCCAGCAGCATATCCGGGGGACTAGCAGGAGATACGCAGTATTTT
TRBJ2-5,-,few,TRBV11-2,CASSPTAGTQYF,TGTGCCAGCAGCCCCACGGCAGGGACCCAGTACTTC
TRBJ2-7,-,few,TRBV7-9,CASSLVASAPYEQYF,TGTGCCAGCAGCTTAGTGGCTAGCGCGCCCTACGAGCAGTACTTC
TRBJ2-1,-,-,TRBV24-1,CATSEGTSLFEQFF,TGTGCCACCAGTGAAGGGACTTCCCTATTCGAGCAGTTCTTC
TRBJ2-4,TRBD2,few,TRBV6-1,CASRISGRALDIQYF,TGTGCCAGCAGAATCAGCGGGAGGGCCCTGGACATTCAGTACTTC
TRBJ1-1,-,-,TRBV27,CASRTLNTEAFF,TGTGCCAGCAGAACCTTGAACACTGAAGCTTTCTTT
TRBJ2-1,-,-,TRBV5-4,CASSTRDASSYNEQFF,TGTGCCAGCAGCACACGCGACGCGAGCTCCTACAATGAGCAGTTCTTC
TRBJ2-3,TRBD2,-,TRBV4-1,CASTPGGDTDTQYF,TGTGCCAGCACCCCGGGGGGGGACACAGATACGCAGTATTTT
TRBJ1-1,-,few,TRBV14,CASSQVRGNTEAFF,TGTGCCAGCAGCCAAGTGCGAGGGAACACTGAAGCTTTCTTT
TRBJ2-5,TRBD2,many,TRBV7-2,CASRRTGGLQETQYF,TGTGCCAGCAGGAGGACGGGAGGCCTCCAAGAGACCCAGTACTTC
TRBJ1-5,-,few,TRBV4-3,CASSQDLSSNQPQHF,TGCGCCAGCAGCCAAGATCTTTCGAGCAATCAGCCCCAGCATTTT
TRBJ1-5,-,few,TRBV19,CASRGQADQPQHF,TGTGCCAGTAGGGGCCAGGCAGATCAGCCCCAGCATTTT
TRBJ2-2,-,-,TRBV6-1,CASSDPRIGNTGELFF,TGTGCCAGCAGTGACCCGAGAATTGGGAACACCGGGGAGCTGTTTTTT
TRBJ2-3,TRBD1,few,TRBV7-2,CASRYGQGGTDTQYF,TGTGCCAGCAGATACGGACAGGGTGGCACAGATACGCAGTATTTT
TRBJ1-1,-,-,TRBV5-6,CASSRRESGEAFF,TGTGCCAGCAGCCGCAGGGAGTCGGGTGAAGCTTTCTTT
TRBJ2-5,-,once,TRBV30,CAWKLGQETQYF,TGTGCCTGGAAACTGGGACAAGAGACCCAGTACTTC
TRBJ2-1,-,few,TRBV7-9,CASSPSQVSLGEQFF,TGTGCCAGCAGCCCCTCCCAGGTCAGCCTTGGGGAGCAGTTCTTC
TRBJ2-1,TRBD2,few,TRBV7-9,CASSAGTSGRDNEQFF,TGTGCCAGCAGCGCCGGGACTAGCGGGAGGGACAATGAGCAGTTCTTC
TRBJ2-3,TRBD2,many,TRBV7-8,CASSPGEGSTDTQYF,TGTGCCAGCAGCCCCGGGGAGGGGTCCACAGATACGCAGTATTTT
TRBJ2-1,TRBD2,few,TRBV18,CASSPAVGGSSYNEQFF,TGTGCCAGCTCACCAGCGGTTGGCGGGAGCTCCTACAATGAGCAGTTCTTC
TRBJ1-1,-,-,TRBV9,CASSTRGRDTEAFF,TGTGCCAGCAGCACAAGGGGAAGGGACACTGAAGCTTTCTTT
TRBJ1-1,-,-,TRBV12-3/TRBV12-4,CASKLTSEAFF,TGTGCCAGCAAACTGACATCTGAAGCTTTCTTT
TRBJ2-1,-,-,TRBV11-2,CASSLSRGFSYNEQFF,TGTGCCAGCAGCTTGAGTCGGGGCTTCTCCTACAATGAGCAGTTCTTC
TRBJ1-6,-,-,TRBV27,CASSYMQLTAPLHF,TGTGCCAGCAGTTATATGCAGCTAACGGCACCCCTCCACTTT
TRBJ2-5,-,-,TRBV6-5,CASSYGPTQYF,TGTGCCAGCAGTTACGGTCCGACCCAGTACTTC
TRBJ2-1,-,-,TRBV9,CASSGGGPSDNEQFF,TGTGCCAGCAGCGGAGGGGGTCCGAGCGACAATGAGCAGTTCTTC
TRBJ2-3,-,-,TRBV5-1,CASGVGTRTDTQYF,TGCGCCAGCGGGGTCGGGACTCGCACAGATACGCAGTATTTT
TRBJ2-1,TRBD2,-,TRBV7-3,CASRPSGATYNEQFF,TGTGCCAGCAGGCCTAGCGGGGCGACCTACAATGAGCAGTTCTTC
TRBJ2-7,-,few,TRBV4-3,CASSQERGENYEQYF,TGCGCCAGCAGCCAAGAAAGGGGGGAAAACTACGAGCAGTACTTC
TRBJ2-7,TRBD1,-,TRBV6-2/TRBV6-3,CASSTTGVEQYF,TGTGCCAGCAGCACGACAGGGGTCGAGCAGTACTTC
TRBJ1-2,-,few,TRBV7-9,CASSLSGLKYGYTF,TGTGCCAGCAGCTTATCCGGGTTGAAATATGGCTACACCTTC
TRBJ1-1,-,-,TRBV6-5,CASTSSQLNTEAFF,TGTGCCAGCACGTCATCCCAGTTGAACACTGAAGCTTTCTTT